Following are 9 T cell receptor beta chains from one sample sequenced in a study of T cell changes during pregnancy in multiple sclerosis. TCRdb keeps only in-frame clones here, not all; method: immunoSEQ multiplex PCR. The data contain fewer than 65,000 clones, 91% of them seen just once; the ten biggest clones take up 1% to 1.5%. Sequenced material: peripheral blood, taken after pregnancy. The origin of the receptors is a female donor in good health, enrolled as a control in a pregnancy study.

The rearrangement uses TRBV6-4 and TRBJ2-1; tentatively, D is TRBD2 (6 bases). Germline CDR1 is MRHNA and CDR2 is SNTAGT. The CDR3 has 14 amino acids. Trimming took 4 bases from V and 0 from J, leaving 7 bases between them. The CDR3 is CASSVGGSYNEQFF. As DNA, the CDR3 is TGTGCCAGCAGTGTGGGGGGCTCCTACAATGAGCAGTTCTTC.

V usage is TRBV7-2 and J usage is TRBJ2-3; TRBD1 matches 9 bases. With 5 bases clipped from V and 3 bases from J, the junction kept 3 bases outside the gene matches. CDR1 and CDR2 (germline): SGHTA, FQGNSA. The CDR3 is 14 amino acids. The CDR3 sequence is CASSRDRVTDTQYF. For the CDR3, the DNA is TGTGCCAGCAGCCGGGACAGGGTGACAGATACGCAGTATTTT.

As DNA, the CDR3 is TGTGCCAGCAGCTTAGATTTGGGGGCAGCTAACTATGGCTACACCTTC. The encoded protein is CASSLDLGAANYGYTF. V gene TRBV11-2 combines with J gene TRBJ1-2; the D gene is possibly TRBD1 (6 bases). Germline V gene data show CDR1 as SGHAT and CDR2 as FQNNGV. This CDR3 has 16 amino acids. Trimming pared 0 bases from V and 0 bases from J, leaving 11 bases between.

Remarks on this clone: The junction departs from the called germline gene at one end, perhaps through a read error. This sequence joins TRBV7-3 and TRBJ2-7; 7 bases agree with TRBD1. This CDR3 comprises 14 residues. Germline-derived CDR1 and CDR2 are SGHTA and FQGTGA. The CDR3 spells CASSLKGAQYEQYF. CDR3 nucleotides: TGTGCCAGCAGTTTAAAGGGGGCCCAGTACGAGCAGTACTTC.

This chain links TRBV7-2 with TRBJ1-3; no firm D call. In germline, CDR1 is SGHTA, CDR2 FQGNSA. The CDR3 spans 15 residues. Between the trimmed V and J ends, which lost 5 bases and 2 bases, there was a span of 13 bases. The CDR3 DNA is TGTGCCAGCAGCCTCCAGACACAAGCTGGAAACACCATATATTTT. This codes for CASSLQTQAGNTIYF.

V and J are TRBV2 and TRBJ1-2; D gene ambiguous. Germline V gene sequence: CDR1 SNHLY, CDR2 FYNNEI. This CDR3 region has 11 residues. Trimming stripped 6 bases from V and 8 bases from J, with 10 bases between. The CDR3 region has the DNA TGTGCCAGCAGCACCCTTGGCGGCTACACCTTC. Its protein product is CASSTLGGYTF.

The chain recombines TRBV11-2 with TRBJ2-5, with D possibly TRBD2 on 6 matching bases. The germline CDR1 and CDR2 sequences are SGHAT and FQNNGV. The CDR3 totals 14 residues. V shed 1 base and J shed 5 bases, with 11 bases lying between them. The CDR3 sequence: CASSLVRGFETQYF. For the CDR3, the DNA is TGTGCCAGCAGCTTAGTCCGGGGGTTTGAGACCCAGTACTTC.

The chain carries TRBV27 and TRBJ1-5; no firm D call. The germline gives CDR1 MNHEY, CDR2 SMNVEV (reference sequence). The CDR3 has 14 residues. The V gene lost 3 bases and the J gene lost 3 bases, with 9 bases spanning the gap. The chain's CDR3 is CASSFRGFNQPQHF. For the CDR3, the DNA is TGTGCCAGCAGTTTCCGGGGTTTCAATCAGCCCCAGCATTTT.

The V and J genes are TRBV7-9 and TRBJ1-1; no definite D call. V lost 6 bases, J lost 7 bases, and 15 bases lay in between. The CDR3 runs to 13 residues. The V gene's germline CDR1 is SEHNR and CDR2 FQNEAQ (reference sequence). The CDR3 nucleotides are TGTGCCAGCAGTACCCCGGGAGCTATTGAAGCTTTCTTT. Its translation is CASSTPGAIEAFF.